The 15 T cell receptor beta chains reported below all come from one sample, sequenced in a study of T cell repertoires in cytomegalovirus infection. TCRdb analysed the reads with MiXCR anew, one entry per CDR3 protein. The data hold 200,000 to 250,000 distinct CDR3 sequences, with approximately 7% observed a single time. Sequencing was done on a sample of PBMCs. These TCRs come from a human donor in good health (CMV status not recorded). Some clones in this sample may be carry-over from other donors' samples.

The sample holds many counts of this clonotype. This sequence joins TRBV29-1 and TRBJ2-3, with a possible D match to TRBD1 (6 bases). The CDR3 runs 15 residues. V lost 6 bases and J 0 bases, leaving 16 bases between the germline ends. Germline lookup yields CDR1 SQVTM and CDR2 ANQGSEA. Here the CDR3 DNA reads TGCAGCGTGCTTATACAGGGCCCGAGCACAGATACGCAGTATTTT. This codes for CSVLIQGPSTDTQYF.

This clonotype came up many times. This chain links TRBV7-2 with TRBJ1-1; 7 nucleotides agree with TRBD1. The germline CDR1 and CDR2 sequences are SGHTA and FQGNSA. Trimming took 3 bases from V and 5 from J; bases not matched to a gene: 9. The CDR3 consists of 15 residues. The CDR3 region has the DNA TGTGCCAGCAGCTTCTTGGGACAGCCGGGGACTGAAGCTTTCTTT. Encoded protein: CASSFLGQPGTEAFF.

This clonotype showed up many times. This rearrangement joins TRBV7-4 to TRBJ1-2; D gene unclear. This CDR3 region has 13 residues. Germline values: CDR1 SGHVT, CDR2 SQSDAQ. V shed 3 bases and J shed 8 bases, with 13 bases lying between them. CDR3 protein: CASSFKAIWGYTF. DNA of the CDR3: TGTGCCAGCAGCTTTAAAGCGATTTGGGGCTACACCTTC.

This clonotype appeared many times. This chain joins TRBV28 and TRBJ2-3; TRBD1 aligns across 7 bases. Trimming took 6 bases from V and 1 from J; bases not matched to a gene: 10. The germline V gene has CDR1 MDHEN and CDR2 SYDVKM. This CDR3 is 16 amino acids long. The CDR3 DNA follows: TGTGCCAGCAGATCGCTCGGGACAGCTCGCACAGATACGCAGTATTTT. Protein: CASRSLGTARTDTQYF.

This clonotype was seen many times. V is TRBV7-2 and J is TRBJ1-1; D possibly corresponds to TRBD1 (5 bases). V was trimmed by 4 bases and J by 1 base, leaving 22 bases between them. In germline, CDR1 is SGHTA, CDR2 FQGNSA. This CDR3 has 18 residues. The CDR3: CASSSQALIGARNTEAFF. CDR3 sequence (DNA): TGTGCCAGCAGCTCCCAAGCTCTTATAGGGGCGCGGAACACTGAAGCTTTCTTT.

This clonotype has ten or more counts. The chain has TRBV7-2 and TRBJ1-1, with D possibly TRBD1 on 5 matching bases. The CDR3 has 14 amino acids. Germline V gene data show CDR1 as SGHTA and CDR2 as FQGNSA. With 0 bases removed from V and 5 bases from J, the gap between germline ends came to 10 bases. The CDR3 reads CASSLAWGETEAFF. CDR3 DNA sequence: TGTGCCAGCAGCTTAGCATGGGGGGAAACTGAAGCTTTCTTT.

This clonotype was seen many times. The V gene is TRBV6-6, the J gene TRBJ2-7; maybe TRBD2 (5 bases). V gave up 7 bases and J gave up 2 bases, with 21 bases separating them. Germline V gives CDR1 MNHNY, CDR2 SVGAGI (reference sequence). This CDR3 is built from 16 residues. This chain's CDR3 is CASTKRGEFPPYEQYF. The CDR3 DNA reads as TGTGCCAGCACTAAACGGGGAGAGTTTCCCCCCTACGAGCAGTACTTC.

This clonotype was seen ten or more times. V gene TRBV7-2 combines with J gene TRBJ1-1; D possibly corresponds to TRBD1 (6 bases). The germline V and J ends were trimmed by 5 bases and 4 bases, with 14 bases remaining between them. The CDR3 spans 14 residues. Looked up from germline, CDR1 is SGHTA and CDR2 is FQGNSA. The DNA for the CDR3 is TGTGCCAGCAGCCTGGAGGGGGGCGGCACTGAAGCTTTCTTT. It translates to CASSLEGGGTEAFF.

This clonotype was counted many times. The chain recombines TRBV20-1 with TRBJ1-2; D uncertain. The CDR3 runs to 13 residues. Trimming cost V 6 bases and J 2 bases, with 13 bases left between them. The germline V gene has CDR1 DFQATT and CDR2 SNEGSKA (reference sequence). The CDR3 DNA follows: TGCAGTGCCCCTGTTGGATCCAACTATGGCTACACCTTC. Encoded protein: CSAPVGSNYGYTF.

This clonotype was recorded many times. V is TRBV4-3 and J is TRBJ2-1; D is perhaps TRBD2 (5 bases). The CDR3 runs 13 residues. V lost 2 bases, J lost 9 bases, and 11 bases lay in between. The germline gives CDR1 LGHNA, CDR2 YSLEER. The CDR3: CASSQSRGGEQFF. CDR3 nucleotides: TGCGCCAGCAGCCAATCCCGAGGAGGTGAGCAGTTCTTC.

This clonotype was found a few times. The chain combines TRBV29-1 with TRBJ2-1, with TRBD1 matching over 10 bases. Germline V gene data show CDR1 as SQVTM and CDR2 as ANQGSEA. J gave up 9 bases and V 5 bases, and 13 bases lay outside the gene matches. This CDR3 is built from 15 residues. The CDR3 coding sequence is TGCAGCGTTTTACTTGACAGGGGGCCCCCAGCTGAGCAGTTCTTC. This sequence encodes CSVLLDRGPPAEQFF.

This clonotype was seen a handful of times. This chain joins TRBV29-1 and TRBJ1-3; D not certain. Trimming cost V 7 bases and J 8 bases, with 12 bases left between them. From germline, CDR1 is SQVTM and CDR2 ANQGSEA. The CDR3 consists of 11 residues. The CDR3 sequence is CSAVTWDTIYF. The CDR3 nucleotides read TGCAGCGCTGTTACGTGGGACACCATATATTTT.

The table lists this clonotype with many counts. This chain joins TRBV19 and TRBJ2-2, with 9 positions matching TRBD1. The J segment lost 6 bases and the V segment lost 4 bases, leaving 9 bases of the junction unmatched. CDR1 is LNHDA, CDR2 SQIVND, per germline (reference sequence). This CDR3 comprises 16 residues. The CDR3 reads CASSTSRDRVPGELFF. DNA for the CDR3: TGTGCCAGTAGTACCTCTCGGGACAGGGTCCCCGGGGAGCTGTTTTTT.

In its sample, this clonotype was seen a few times. The rearrangement joins TRBV30 to TRBJ1-2, with D possibly TRBD1 on 5 matching bases. Per the germline V gene, CDR1 is GTSNPN and CDR2 is SVGIG (reference sequence). The V gene lost 0 bases and the J gene lost 7 bases, with 15 bases spanning the gap. The CDR3 runs to 14 residues. CDR3 nucleotides: TGTGCCTGGAGTGTACTGGCAGGGCAATCTGGCTACACCTTC. Translated: CAWSVLAGQSGYTF. Looking up the rest from reference TRBV30 and TRBJ1-2 gives the full variable domain: SQTIHQWPATLVQPVGSPLSLECTVEGTSNPNLYWYRQAAGRGLQLLFYSVGIGQISSEVPQNLSASRPQDRQFILSSKKLLLSDSGFYLCAWSVLAGQSGYTFGSGTRLTVV.

This clonotype was recorded at least ten times. The CDR3, as DNA: TGTGCCAGCAGTACCCAGCGGGGGGGCGTGGAGACCCAGTACTTC. Its protein is CASSTQRGGVETQYF. This rearrangement joins TRBV6-2 or TRBV6-3 to TRBJ2-5; the match to TRBD2 covers 10 bases. J gave up 5 bases and V 5 bases, and 8 bases lay outside the gene matches. This CDR3 comprises 15 residues. CDR1 is MNHEY and CDR2 is SVGEGT in the germline V gene.